The 14 T cell receptor beta chains listed next were all sequenced from one sample in a study of blood T cell repertoires in COVID-19. Only in-frame clones appear in the TCRdb table, and some are missing; sequencing was by immunoSEQ multiplex PCR. This table holds around 130,000 clones, roughly 91% found once. Sequencing was carried out using peripheral blood. The receptors were gathered from a man aged 50-59 years with active or convalescent COVID-19.

This clone was counted a few times. This sequence joins TRBV25-1 and TRBJ2-7, with 8 bases fitting TRBD1. Germline V lookup: CDR1 MGHDK, CDR2 SYGVNS. The CDR3 consists of 16 residues. The trim removed 3 bases at V and 7 bases at J, leaving 14 bases unmatched. CDR3: CASSDLLAGGIGEQYF. The CDR3 DNA reads TGTGCCAGCAGTGACTTACTGGCAGGGGGCATCGGTGAGCAGTACTTC.

This sequence joins TRBV18 and TRBJ1-5; D is ambiguous. The germline gives CDR1 KGHSH, CDR2 LQKENI. The CDR3 covers 13 residues. Trimming stripped 6 bases from V and 4 bases from J, with 10 bases between. The CDR3 here is CASSSLFNQPQHF. As DNA, the CDR3 is TGTGCCAGCTCGTCGTTATTTAATCAGCCCCAGCATTTT.

This clone occurred once. The rearrangement joins TRBV3-1 (or the pseudogene TRBV3-2) to TRBJ2-1, with 7 bases aligning to TRBD2. Per the germline V gene, CDR1 is LGHDT and CDR2 is YNNKEL (reference sequence). Unmatched junction bases numbered 16, after V lost 6 bases and J lost 8 bases. This CDR3 comprises 16 residues. The CDR3 reads CASSPRGGSGWDEQFF. The CDR3 DNA follows: TGTGCCAGCAGTCCCCGGGGCGGGAGCGGCTGGGATGAGCAGTTCTTC.

The V call is TRBV19, the J call TRBJ1-3, with D tentatively TRBD1 (6 bases). CDR3 length: 16 amino acids. V lost 11 bases and J 0 bases, leaving 20 bases between the germline ends. Germline V lookup: CDR1 LNHDA, CDR2 SQIVND (reference sequence). CDR3 DNA: TGTGCCTCACCCGGGGGGCAGGTTCTCTCTGGAAACACCATATATTTT. This translates into CASPGGQVLSGNTIYF. The entire variable domain, with the rest obtained from reference TRBV19 and TRBJ1-3, is as follows: DGGITQSPKYLFRKEGQNVTLSCEQNLNHDAMYWYRQDPGQGLRLIYYSQIVNDFQKGDIAEGYSVSREKKESFPLTVTSAQKNPTAFYLCASPGGQVLSGNTIYFGEGSWLTVV.

The chain has TRBV5-8 and TRBJ1-2; no clear D gene. V lost 1 base and J 5 bases, leaving 18 bases between the germline ends. CDR3 size: 16 residues. Germline-derived CDR1 and CDR2 are SGHTS and YDEGEE. The CDR3 bases are TGTGCCAGCAGCTTGTTCGTGGGTTTGCGGGATTATGGCTACACCTTC. Protein: CASSLFVGLRDYGYTF.

In its sample, this clone was seen a few times. The chain couples TRBV2 to TRBJ1-3; the D gene is possibly TRBD1 (6 bases). Between the trimmed V and J ends, which lost 8 bases and 0 bases, there was a span of 8 bases. Germline V gene sequence: CDR1 SNHLY, CDR2 FYNNEI. The CDR3 length is 13 residues. CDR3 in DNA: TGTGCCAGCGGGACATACTCTGGAAACACCATATATTTT. This codes for CASGTYSGNTIYF.

The chain has TRBV28 and TRBJ1-2, with 9 bases fitting TRBD1. The CDR3 extends over 14 amino acids. Per germline, CDR1 MDHEN and CDR2 SYDVKM. V lost 6 bases to trimming and J lost 9 bases; unmatched junction nucleotides: 11. CDR3 region: CASSIQGASERYTF. The CDR3 DNA reads as TGTGCCAGCAGCATACAGGGGGCTTCGGAACGCTACACCTTC.

The rearrangement links TRBV5-6 to TRBJ2-1; 14 bases fit TRBD2. The germline gives CDR1 SGHDT, CDR2 YYEEEE. The CDR3 consists of 16 residues. Trimming at V came to 2 bases and at J to 6 bases, leaving 4 bases not matched to a gene. The chain's CDR3 is CASSLRGTSGGNEQFF. CDR3 nucleotide sequence: TGTGCCAGCAGCTTACGGGGGACTAGCGGGGGCAATGAGCAGTTCTTC. Combining the CDR3 with reference TRBV5-6 and TRBJ2-1 gives the whole variable domain DAGVTQSPTHLIKTRGQQVTLRCSPKSGHDTVSWYQQALGQGPQFIFQYYEEEERQRGNFPDRFSGHQFPNYSSELNVNALLLGDSALYLCASSLRGTSGGNEQFFGPGTRLTVL.

The rearrangement uses TRBV2 and TRBJ2-1, with 12 bases fitting TRBD2. The length of the CDR3 is 18 residues. J gave up 7 bases and V 6 bases, and 16 bases lay outside the gene matches. Germline lookup yields CDR1 SNHLY and CDR2 FYNNEI. As DNA, the CDR3 is TGTGCCAGCAGCCTGACAAAACTACTAGCGGGGGGTTTTAATGAGCAGTTCTTC. Protein product: CASSLTKLLAGGFNEQFF.

The chain carries TRBV7-2 and TRBJ2-7, with TRBD1 matching over 7 bases. This CDR3 has 16 amino acids. CDR1 SGHTA and CDR2 FQGNSA come from the germline V gene. Germline trimming cut 2 bases from V and 0 bases from J; bases unmatched to any gene: 7. CDR3 loop: CASSLRRTGVSYEQYF. The DNA of the CDR3 is TGTGCCAGCAGCTTACGACGGACAGGAGTCTCCTACGAGCAGTACTTC.

V is TRBV2 and J is TRBJ1-1; D remains ambiguous. V gave up 4 bases and J gave up 2 bases, with 17 bases separating them. The CDR3 covers 16 residues. Germline CDR1 reads SNHLY; CDR2 reads FYNNEI. This chain's CDR3 is CASSVRTPGTNTEAFF. The CDR3 DNA reads TGTGCCAGCAGTGTAAGGACCCCGGGAACCAACACTGAAGCTTTCTTT.

This clone has only one observation. The chain links TRBV5-1 to TRBJ1-1; possible D gene TRBD1, 6 bases. Trimming removed 0 bases at V and 1 base at J, with 7 bases between. This CDR3 comprises 14 residues. Germline lookup yields CDR1 SGHRS and CDR2 YFSETQ. The CDR3 here is CASSLGGGNTEAFF. Here the CDR3 DNA reads TGCGCCAGCAGCTTGGGAGGGGGGAACACTGAAGCTTTCTTT.

This clone was seen only once. The genes are TRBV6-6 and TRBJ1-5, with a possible D match to TRBD1 (5 bases). From germline, CDR1 is MNHNY and CDR2 SVGAGI (reference sequence). Trimming left V 10 bases short and J 5 bases short, with 15 bases between. The CDR3 contains 13 residues. For the CDR3, the DNA is TGTGCCACCGGGGGGGTCTCCGATCAGCCCCAGCATTTT. It translates to CATGGVSDQPQHF.

This rearrangement joins TRBV2 to TRBJ2-5; 10 nucleotides agree with TRBD2. Losses at the gene ends were 4 bases for V and 5 bases for J; bases not matched to a gene: 4. The V gene's germline CDR1 is SNHLY and CDR2 FYNNEI. This CDR3 has 14 residues. CDR3 DNA sequence: TGTGCCAGCAGTGTAGCGGGAGGTTTGGAGACCCAGTACTTC. Protein sequence: CASSVAGGLETQYF.